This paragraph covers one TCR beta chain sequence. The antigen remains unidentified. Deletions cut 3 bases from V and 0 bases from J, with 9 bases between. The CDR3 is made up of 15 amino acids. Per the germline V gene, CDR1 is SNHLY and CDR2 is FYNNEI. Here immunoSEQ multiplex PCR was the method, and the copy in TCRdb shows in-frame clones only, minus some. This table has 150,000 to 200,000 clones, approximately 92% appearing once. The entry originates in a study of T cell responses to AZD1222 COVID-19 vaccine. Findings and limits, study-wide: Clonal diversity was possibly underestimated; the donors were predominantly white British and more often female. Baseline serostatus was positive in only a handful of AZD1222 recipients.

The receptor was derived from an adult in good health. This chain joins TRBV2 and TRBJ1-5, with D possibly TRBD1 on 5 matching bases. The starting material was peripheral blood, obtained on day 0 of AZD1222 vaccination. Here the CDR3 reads CASSEAGSSNQPQHF. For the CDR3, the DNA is TGTGCCAGCAGTGAGGCAGGGAGTAGCAATCAGCCCCAGCATTTT.